Each of the 18 T cell receptor beta chains below was sequenced from the same sample in a study of human T cells and chemical hapten exposure. Specified time point: patch test 1, 2 weeks after DPC sensitization. The treatment denotes: therapeutic diphenylcyclopropenone sensitization with weekly scalp DPC. Each CDR3 protein is one row after TCRdb ran MiXCR on the RACE reads. The sample lists about 57,000 distinct CDR3 sequences; 7% to 10% were seen once. Sequences were derived from whole blood, sampled in connection with sensitization to the hapten diphenylcyclopropenone (DPC). These receptors were obtained from a woman aged 40 to 55 with alopecia areata. Some clones in this sample may be carry-over from other donors' samples.

This clonotype was counted only a few times. The chain recombines TRBV20-1 with TRBJ1-1; the D is unclear. Trimming left V 1 base short and J 7 bases short, with 19 bases between. This CDR3 comprises 15 residues. Germline loops: CDR1 DFQATT, CDR2 SNEGSKA (reference sequence). CDR3 bases: TGCAGTGCTAGAGTGAATTCGAGTTCTTTGGGTGAAGCTTTCTTT. Its translation is CSARVNSSSLGEAFF.

The chain combines TRBV20-1 with TRBJ2-3; no clear D gene. The germline CDR1 and CDR2 sequences are DFQATT and SNEGSKA (reference sequence). The CDR3 contains 12 residues. V gave up 1 base and J gave up 6 bases, with 8 bases separating them. In nucleotides, the CDR3 is TGCAGTGCTAGAGGGTACCCGGATACGCAGTATTTT. Encoded protein: CSARGYPDTQYF.

The chain carries TRBV28 and TRBJ2-1, with unresolved D. This CDR3 has 16 residues. V lost 5 bases and J 0 bases, leaving 14 bases between the germline ends. The V gene's germline CDR1 is MDHEN and CDR2 SYDVKM. The CDR3 loop reads CASSPLSRSSYNEQFF. Written as DNA, the CDR3 is TGTGCCAGCAGTCCGCTCTCCCGGAGCTCCTACAATGAGCAGTTCTTC.

This clonotype was found many times. J is TRBJ1-2 and V is TRBV5-6; D is undetermined. This CDR3 has 12 amino acids. V lost 0 bases, J lost 4 bases, and 4 bases lay in between. The germline CDR1 and CDR2 sequences are SGHDT and YYEEEE. The CDR3 coding sequence is TGTGCCAGCAGCTTGGTGACCTATGGCTACACCTTC. Encoded protein: CASSLVTYGYTF.

This clonotype has ten or more counts. The chain couples TRBV7-8 to TRBJ1-1; D unresolved. V was clipped by 4 bases and J by 1 base, with 10 bases between them. This CDR3 has 14 residues. In germline, CDR1 is SGHVS, CDR2 FQNEAQ. The CDR3: CASSSFWGNTEAFF. The DNA for the CDR3 is TGTGCCAGCAGCTCGTTCTGGGGGAACACTGAAGCTTTCTTT.

This clonotype came up many times. This chain joins TRBV12-3 or TRBV12-4 and TRBJ1-5, with TRBD1 identical over 10 bases. CDR3 length: 19 amino acids. V dropped 1 base and J dropped 0; count of bases not matched to a gene: 9. The CDR3 loop reads CASSLEATGGRYSNQPQHF. Here the CDR3 DNA reads TGTGCCAGCAGTTTAGAGGCGACAGGGGGCCGGTATAGCAATCAGCCCCAGCATTTT.

This clonotype was seen ten or more times. The chain couples TRBV9 to TRBJ2-3; no clear D gene. V lost 0 bases and J 1 base, leaving 3 bases between the germline ends. Germline values: CDR1 SGDLS, CDR2 YYNGEE. This CDR3 contains 13 residues. Here the CDR3 reads CASSVEGTDTQYF. The CDR3 nucleotides read TGTGCCAGCAGCGTAGAGGGCACAGATACGCAGTATTTT.

This clonotype has just a few counts. This rearrangement joins TRBV19 to TRBJ1-5, with D maybe TRBD1 (6 bases). The CDR3 runs 13 residues. Between the trimmed V and J ends, which lost 6 bases and 7 bases, there was a span of 13 bases. From germline, CDR1 is LNHDA and CDR2 SQIVND (reference sequence). The CDR3: CASSLQGWQPQHF. As DNA, the CDR3 is TGTGCCAGTAGCCTACAGGGCTGGCAGCCCCAGCATTTT. The full variable domain, rest sourced from reference TRBV19 and TRBJ1-5, is DGGITQSPKYLFRKEGQNVTLSCEQNLNHDAMYWYRQDPGQGLRLIYYSQIVNDFQKGDIAEGYSVSREKKESFPLTVTSAQKNPTAFYLCASSLQGWQPQHFGDGTRLSIL.

This clonotype was seen repeatedly, ten times or more. The gene calls are TRBV20-1 and TRBJ2-5, with 10 bases that match TRBD1. Germline V gives CDR1 DFQATT, CDR2 SNEGSKA (reference sequence). The V and J ends lost 5 bases and 4 bases, in that order; junction bases with no gene match: 7. This CDR3 is built from 14 residues. CDR3 in amino acids: CSAAGTGVSETQYF. The CDR3 DNA sequence: TGCAGTGCTGCCGGGACAGGGGTGTCAGAGACCCAGTACTTC.

This clonotype is medium-sized (0.01 to 0.1%) within its sample. The J gene is TRBJ2-3, the V gene TRBV12-3 or TRBV12-4; 14 positions agree with TRBD2. This CDR3 comprises 20 residues. V lost 7 bases, J lost 0 bases, and 15 bases stayed unmatched. The CDR3 nucleotides read TGTGCCAGCATCTTTAGGGGACTAGCGGGGGCCCTCTCTAGCACAGATACGCAGTATTTT. This gives the protein CASIFRGLAGALSSTDTQYF.

The chain links TRBV3-1 to TRBJ2-7, with 11 positions matching TRBD2. Germline CDR1 is LGHDT and CDR2 is YNNKEL (reference sequence). V was pared by 6 bases and J by 4 bases, with 11 bases of the junction left unmatched. The CDR3 is made up of 16 amino acids. The CDR3 sequence: CASRDGTSGAGYEQYF. The DNA of the CDR3 is TGTGCCAGCAGGGATGGGACTAGCGGTGCGGGTTACGAGCAGTACTTC.

This chain connects TRBV4-1 to TRBJ1-2; D is ambiguous. The V gene lost 0 bases and the J gene lost 7 bases, with 24 bases spanning the gap. This CDR3 is 18 amino acids long. Germline values: CDR1 MGHRA, CDR2 YSYEKL. This CDR3 is CASSQDPQALRHRGGYTF. In nucleotides, the CDR3 is TGCGCCAGCAGCCAAGATCCCCAGGCCCTCCGCCATCGGGGTGGCTACACCTTC.

This clonotype was seen a few times. The V gene is TRBV4-1, the J gene TRBJ2-3; 7 bases line up with TRBD2. The CDR3 runs to 18 residues. V shed 4 bases, J shed 0 bases, and the junction held 13 bases outside the gene matches. Germline V gene data show CDR1 as MGHRA and CDR2 as YSYEKL. The CDR3 spells CASSRPQGGLLSTDTQYF. Written as DNA, the CDR3 is TGCGCCAGCAGCCGCCCCCAGGGAGGGCTCCTAAGCACAGATACGCAGTATTTT.

Many counts were recorded for this clonotype. The V and J genes are TRBV6-5 and TRBJ1-5; D ambiguous. Germline lookup yields CDR1 MNHEY and CDR2 SVGAGI. Trimming took 3 bases from V and 0 from J, leaving 9 bases between them. The CDR3 consists of 15 residues. The CDR3 sequence is CASSYGRYSNQPQHF. The CDR3 DNA is TGTGCCAGCAGTTATGGCAGGTATAGCAATCAGCCCCAGCATTTT.

This clonotype was detected many times. The chain links TRBV2 to TRBJ1-1; D not certain. Germline loops: CDR1 SNHLY, CDR2 FYNNEI. The CDR3 spans 12 residues. Trimming pared 4 bases from V and 3 bases from J, leaving 6 bases between. CDR3 sequence (DNA): TGTGCCAGCAGTGCAGACTACACTGAAGCTTTCTTT. It encodes CASSADYTEAFF.

This chain connects TRBV3-1 to TRBJ1-2; TRBD1 matches 7 bases. Germline CDR1 LGHDT, CDR2 YNNKEL (reference sequence). With V trimmed by 0 bases and J by 8 bases, 3 bases remained unmatched. This CDR3 has 13 amino acids. CDR3 coding DNA: TGTGCCAGCAGCCAAGAGACAGGGAGGGGCTACACCTTC. Translated: CASSQETGRGYTF.

The sample holds a few counts of this clonotype. The chain combines TRBV2 with TRBJ2-1; D not certain. The CDR3 extends over 11 amino acids. Germline V gene lookup returns CDR1 SNHLY and CDR2 FYNNEI. The ends were cut back, 4 bases at V and 12 bases at J, with 10 bases in the middle. The CDR3 here is CASSAVVRQFF. The CDR3 region has the DNA TGTGCCAGCAGTGCGGTGGTCCGGCAGTTCTTC.

This clonotype showed up just a few times. The chain links TRBV9 to TRBJ2-7; D may be TRBD1 or TRBD2 (5 bases each). Germline loops: CDR1 SGDLS, CDR2 YYNGEE. The CDR3 loop spans 13 amino acids. Trimming stripped 0 bases from V and 4 bases from J, with 8 bases between. CDR3 sequence: CASSVAEGYEQYF. In DNA, the CDR3 is TGTGCCAGCAGCGTAGCTGAGGGGTACGAGCAGTACTTC.